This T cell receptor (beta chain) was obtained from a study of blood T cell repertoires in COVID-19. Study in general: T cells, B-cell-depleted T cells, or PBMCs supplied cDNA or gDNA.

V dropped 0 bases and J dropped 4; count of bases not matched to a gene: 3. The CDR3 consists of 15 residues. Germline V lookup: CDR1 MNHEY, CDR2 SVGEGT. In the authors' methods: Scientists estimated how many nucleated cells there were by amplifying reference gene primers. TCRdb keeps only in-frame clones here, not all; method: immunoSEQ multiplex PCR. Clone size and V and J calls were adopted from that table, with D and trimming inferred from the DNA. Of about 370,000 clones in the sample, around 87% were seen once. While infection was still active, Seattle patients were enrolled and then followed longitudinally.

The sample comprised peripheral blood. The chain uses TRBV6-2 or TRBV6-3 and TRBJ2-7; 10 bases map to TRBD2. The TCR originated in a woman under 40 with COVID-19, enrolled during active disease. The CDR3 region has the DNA TGTGCCAGCAGTTACTCGGAACTAGCGGGGTACGAGCAGTACTTC. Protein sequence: CASSYSELAGYEQYF.